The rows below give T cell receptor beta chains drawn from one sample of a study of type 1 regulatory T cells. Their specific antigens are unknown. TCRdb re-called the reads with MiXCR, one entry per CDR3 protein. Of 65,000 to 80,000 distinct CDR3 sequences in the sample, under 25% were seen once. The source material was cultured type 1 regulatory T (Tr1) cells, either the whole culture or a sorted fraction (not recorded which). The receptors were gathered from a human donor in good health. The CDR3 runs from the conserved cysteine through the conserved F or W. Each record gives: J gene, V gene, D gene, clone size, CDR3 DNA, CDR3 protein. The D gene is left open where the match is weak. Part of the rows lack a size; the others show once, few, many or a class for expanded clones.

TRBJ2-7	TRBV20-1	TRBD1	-	TGCAGTGCTAGTTCGGGACAGGGGTTTCGGAACGAGCAGTACTTC	CSASSGQGFRNEQYF
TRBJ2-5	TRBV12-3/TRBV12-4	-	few	TGTGCCAGTAGTAAGCTCCAAGAGACCCAGTACTTC	CASSKLQETQYF
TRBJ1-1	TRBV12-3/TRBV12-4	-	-	TGTGCCAGCAGTTTAAACCCCAGAACTGAAGCTTTCTTT	CASSLNPRTEAFF
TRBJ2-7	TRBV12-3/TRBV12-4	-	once	TGTGCCAGCAGTTCTGGAGCCCGAACCCACGAGCAGTACTTC	CASSSGARTHEQYF
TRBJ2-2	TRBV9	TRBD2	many	TGTGCCAGCAGCGTACAGTCTAGCGGGAGAAGGGAGCTGTTTTTT	CASSVQSSGRRELFF
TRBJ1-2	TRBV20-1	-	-	TGCAGTGCCCTTAAATATGGTGGCTACACCTTC	CSALKYGGYTF
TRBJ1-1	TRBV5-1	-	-	TGCGCCAGCAGTTTCGGTGCAGGGAGGAGTGAAGCTTTCTTT	CASSFGAGRSEAFF
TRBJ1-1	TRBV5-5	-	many	TGTGCCAGCAGCTTCCAGGCGAACACTGAAGCTTTCTTT	CASSFQANTEAFF
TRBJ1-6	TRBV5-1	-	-	TGCGCCAGCAGCTTGTCTGGCTCCTATAATTCACCCCTCCACTTT	CASSLSGSYNSPLHF
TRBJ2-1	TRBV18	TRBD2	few	TGTGCCAGCTCACCACCGTCCCCGGGAGGGGGACACAATGAGCAGTTCTTC	CASSPPSPGGGHNEQFF
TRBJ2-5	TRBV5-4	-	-	TGTGCCAGCAGCTTGGATCAGGGTCCACAAGAGACCCAGTACTTC	CASSLDQGPQETQYF
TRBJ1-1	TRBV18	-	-	TGTGCCAGCCTACAGGGAATGAACACTGAAGCTTTCTTT	CASLQGMNTEAFF
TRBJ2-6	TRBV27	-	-	TGTGCCAGCAGTTTAGGGTACGGGGCCAACGTCCTGACTTTC	CASSLGYGANVLTF
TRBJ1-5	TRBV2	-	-	TGTGACAGCAGTGCGGACGGCGGCAATCAGCCCCAGCATTTT	CDSSADGGNQPQHF
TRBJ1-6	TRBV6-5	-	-	TGTGCCAGCAGTTACTTGCAGGGTCAATCACCCCTCCACTTT	CASSYLQGQSPLHF
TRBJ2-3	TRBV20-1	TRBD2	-	TGCAGTGCTACTAGCGGATTCACAGATACGCAGTATTTT	CSATSGFTDTQYF
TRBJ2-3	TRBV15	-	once	TGTGCCACCAGCAATCTAGCGACAGATACGCAGTATTTT	CATSNLATDTQYF
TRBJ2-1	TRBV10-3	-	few	TGTGCCATCCGAGGGGCAGCGGTAAATGAGCAGTTCTTC	CAIRGAAVNEQFF
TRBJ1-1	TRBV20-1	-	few	TGCAGTGCCCTTACGGGATCTGGCCTGACGAGCACTGAAGCTTTCTTT	CSALTGSGLTSTEAFF
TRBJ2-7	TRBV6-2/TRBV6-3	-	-	TGTGCCAGCAGTGCAGGGAGATCCTACGAGCAGTACTTC	CASSAGRSYEQYF
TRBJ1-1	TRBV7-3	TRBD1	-	TGTGCCAGCAGCGCGCAGGGGGCTGGCACTGAAGCTTTCTTT	CASSAQGAGTEAFF
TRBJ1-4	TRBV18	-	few	TGTGCCAGCTCACGGGGGAATGAAAAACTGTTTTTT	CASSRGNEKLFF
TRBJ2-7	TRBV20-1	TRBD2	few	TGCAGTGCTCCTCCAGCGGGAGGTGACGAGCAGTACTTC	CSAPPAGGDEQYF
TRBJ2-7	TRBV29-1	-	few	TGCAGCGTCGGACAGTCCTACGAGCAGTACTTC	CSVGQSYEQYF
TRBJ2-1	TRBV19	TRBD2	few	TGTGCCAGTAGTATTGGACTAGCGACGAGCTCCTACAATGAGCAGTTCTTC	CASSIGLATSSYNEQFF
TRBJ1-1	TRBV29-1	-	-	TGCGGCGGTGGAGAGTTGAACACTGAAGCTTTCTTT	CGGGELNTEAFF
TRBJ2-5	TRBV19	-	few	TGTGCCAGCTCTGGAGCGGAGGGGGTGACCCAGTACTTC	CASSGAEGVTQYF
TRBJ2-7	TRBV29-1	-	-	TGCAGCGTCCAGCAAAGTATCTACGAGCAGTACTTC	CSVQQSIYEQYF
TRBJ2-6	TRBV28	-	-	TGTGCCAGCAGGGGCTCTGGGGCCAACGTCCTGACTTTC	CASRGSGANVLTF
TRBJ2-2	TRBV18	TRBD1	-	TGTGCCAGCTCAACGGGACAGGTGAACACCGGGGAGCCGTTTTTT	CASSTGQVNTGEPFF
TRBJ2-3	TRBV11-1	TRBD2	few	TGTGCCAGCAGCTTATCCCCCTCGGGGGGTACGCAGTATTTT	CASSLSPSGGTQYF
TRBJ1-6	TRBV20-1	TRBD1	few	TGCAGTGCTATCGAGGGGGCTCGGAATTCACCCCTCCACTTT	CSAIEGARNSPLHF
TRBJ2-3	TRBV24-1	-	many	TGTGCCACCAGTGATCCCATAGCCAGCGACGGAAGAGATACGCAGTATTTT	CATSDPIASDGRDTQYF
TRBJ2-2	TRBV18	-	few	TGTGCCAGCTCGGTACAGGAGTCGACCGGGGAGCTGTTTTTT	CASSVQESTGELFF
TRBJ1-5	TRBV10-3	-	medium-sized	TGTGCCATCAGCCGGGACAACAATCAGCCCCAGCATTTT	CAISRDNNQPQHF
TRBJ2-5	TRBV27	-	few	TGTGCCAGCAGTTTATCGGGGGGACAGGAGACCCAGTACTTC	CASSLSGGQETQYF
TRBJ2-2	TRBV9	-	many	TGTGCCAGCAGCGTAGCGGGTCCTCTGACCGGGGAGCTGTTTTTT	CASSVAGPLTGELFF
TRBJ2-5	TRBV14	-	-	TGTGCCAGCAGCCAAGGGGGGCCAGGATCGGAGACCCAGTACTTC	CASSQGGPGSETQYF
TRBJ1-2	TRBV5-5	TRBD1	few	TGTGCCAGCAGTCCGACAGGGTTATCCGGCTACACCTTC	CASSPTGLSGYTF
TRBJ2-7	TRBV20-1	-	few	TGCAGTGCTACGGTGGGGTACGAGCAGTACTTC	CSATVGYEQYF
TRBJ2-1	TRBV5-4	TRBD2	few	TGTGCCAGCAGCCCGAACATACTAGCGGGAGGATCAAATGAGCAGTTCTTC	CASSPNILAGGSNEQFF
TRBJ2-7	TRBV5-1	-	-	TGCGCCAGCAGCGGAGGTAAGGTCAGAGATAACCTCTACGAGCAGTACTTC	CASSGGKVRDNLYEQYF
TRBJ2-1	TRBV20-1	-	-	TGCAGTGCGATTAGGGGATTGGGGCGGGAGCAGTTCTTC	CSAIRGLGREQFF
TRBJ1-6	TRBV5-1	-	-	TGCGCCAGCAGCGATGGCCGCAACGGGGGGCATAATTCACCCCTCCACTTT	CASSDGRNGGHNSPLHF
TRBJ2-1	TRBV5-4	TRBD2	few	TGTGCCAGCAGCATGGGACTAGCGGGAACCGGGGAGCAGTTCTTC	CASSMGLAGTGEQFF
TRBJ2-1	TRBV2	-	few	TGTGCCAGCAAGAGTGAACTGGCGGGCGAGCAGTTCTTC	CASKSELAGEQFF
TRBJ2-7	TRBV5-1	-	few	TGCGCCAGCAGCCAGGAGGGCGGATACGAGCAGTACTTC	CASSQEGGYEQYF
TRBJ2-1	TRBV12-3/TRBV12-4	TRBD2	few	TGTGCCAGCAGTTTGACGGCGGGAGTCTACAATGAGCAGTTCTTC	CASSLTAGVYNEQFF